This is a list of T cell receptor beta chains from one sample in a study of glioma-infiltrating T cells after dendritic cell vaccination. Method: immunoSEQ multiplex PCR; TCRdb's copy keeps in-frame clones and lacks some. The sample lists tens of thousands of clones, around 80% occurring once. This material consisted of blood, taken before dendritic cell vaccination. The receptors stem from a human donor with glioblastoma. Both conserved end residues are part of each CDR3. The order of the fields is CDR3 DNA, CDR3 protein, J gene, V gene, clone size, D gene. D genes are given only for firm matches. Some rows mark clone size as missing; the rest say once, few, many or name a class of expanded clone.

CDR3 DNA: TGTGCCAGTAGTCACGGGACAGGCGCTATCCCCTCCTATAATTCACCCCTCCACTTT
CDR3 protein: CASSHGTGAIPSYNSPLHF
J gene: TRBJ1-6
V gene: TRBV19
clone size: -
D gene: TRBD1

CDR3 DNA: TGTGCCAGCAGCTCCCAGACTAAAGATACGCAGTATTTT
CDR3 protein: CASSSQTKDTQYF
J gene: TRBJ2-3
V gene: TRBV7-2
clone size: -
D gene: -

CDR3 DNA: TGCGCCAGCAGCACCTATGGACAGAGGAACACCGGGGAGCTGTTTTTT
CDR3 protein: CASSTYGQRNTGELFF
J gene: TRBJ2-2
V gene: TRBV5-1
clone size: -
D gene: -

CDR3 DNA: TGCGCCAGCAGCTTGGCGGGGGGCCAAGAGACCCAGTACTTC
CDR3 protein: CASSLAGGQETQYF
J gene: TRBJ2-5
V gene: TRBV5-1
clone size: -
D gene: TRBD2

CDR3 DNA: TGTGCCAGTAGCACGGAAGGGACAGGGCGGGGCGAAAAACTGTTTTTT
CDR3 protein: CASSTEGTGRGEKLFF
J gene: TRBJ1-4
V gene: TRBV19
clone size: once
D gene: TRBD1

CDR3 DNA: TGTGCCATCAGTAGCCAACAGGGGGCAACATTTCGCTTAAACTATGGCTACACCTTC
CDR3 protein: CAISSQQGATFRLNYGYTF
J gene: TRBJ1-2
V gene: TRBV10-3
clone size: -
D gene: TRBD1

CDR3 DNA: TGTGCCAGCAGTGAAGCTAGCGGTCGTAATGAGCAGTTCTTC
CDR3 protein: CASSEASGRNEQFF
J gene: TRBJ2-1
V gene: TRBV2
clone size: once
D gene: -

CDR3 DNA: TGTGCCAGCAGCCCCGCCGGGAGGCCAGAGGATACGCAGTATTTT
CDR3 protein: CASSPAGRPEDTQYF
J gene: TRBJ2-3
V gene: TRBV4-2
clone size: few
D gene: TRBD2

CDR3 DNA: TGTGCCAGCAGTACATGGAACACCGGGGAGCTGTTTTTT
CDR3 protein: CASSTWNTGELFF
J gene: TRBJ2-2
V gene: TRBV5-5
clone size: -
D gene: -

CDR3 DNA: TGTGCCAGCAGTGAGGTTCAGGGGGCACGCCAGCCCCAGCATTTT
CDR3 protein: CASSEVQGARQPQHF
J gene: TRBJ1-5
V gene: TRBV6-1
clone size: -
D gene: TRBD1

CDR3 DNA: TGTGCCACTACCAGACTTAATGAAAAACTGTTTTTT
CDR3 protein: CATTRLNEKLFF
J gene: TRBJ1-4
V gene: TRBV6-1
clone size: -
D gene: -

CDR3 DNA: TGTGCCAGTAGTGTTGGGACTGACAACTATGGCTACACCTTC
CDR3 protein: CASSVGTDNYGYTF
J gene: TRBJ1-2
V gene: TRBV19
clone size: -
D gene: -

CDR3 DNA: TGTGCCAGCAGCGTAGAATTGCGGGGTGCTGGAAACACCATATATTTT
CDR3 protein: CASSVELRGAGNTIYF
J gene: TRBJ1-3
V gene: TRBV9
clone size: -
D gene: -

CDR3 DNA: TGTGCCAGCAGCTTTACAGGGGGCAGTCAGCCCCAGCATTTT
CDR3 protein: CASSFTGGSQPQHF
J gene: TRBJ1-5
V gene: TRBV6-1
clone size: -
D gene: TRBD1

CDR3 DNA: TGTGCCAGCAGTTCTCCAATTCCTAAGAATTCTGGCGAGCAGTACTTC
CDR3 protein: CASSSPIPKNSGEQYF
J gene: TRBJ2-7
V gene: TRBV2
clone size: few
D gene: -

CDR3 DNA: TGTGCCATCAGTGCCCCCCCGGGGAAGAACGAGCAGTACTTC
CDR3 protein: CAISAPPGKNEQYF
J gene: TRBJ2-7
V gene: TRBV10-3
clone size: -
D gene: -

CDR3 DNA: TGTGCCAGCAGTTACTCGAGGGCAACGAGCTCCGAGCAGTACTTC
CDR3 protein: CASSYSRATSSEQYF
J gene: TRBJ2-7
V gene: TRBV6-6
clone size: -
D gene: -

CDR3 DNA: TGTGCCAGCAGCAAGGACAGGGGGAATCAGCCCCAGCATTTT
CDR3 protein: CASSKDRGNQPQHF
J gene: TRBJ1-5
V gene: TRBV7-9
clone size: -
D gene: TRBD1